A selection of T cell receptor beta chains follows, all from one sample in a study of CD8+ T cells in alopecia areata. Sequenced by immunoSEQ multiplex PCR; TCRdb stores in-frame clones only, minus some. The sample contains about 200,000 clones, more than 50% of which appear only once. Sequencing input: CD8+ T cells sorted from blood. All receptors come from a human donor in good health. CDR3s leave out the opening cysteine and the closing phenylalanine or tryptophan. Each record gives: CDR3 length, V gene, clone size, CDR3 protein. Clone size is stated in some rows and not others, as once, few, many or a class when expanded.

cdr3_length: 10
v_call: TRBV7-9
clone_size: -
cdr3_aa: ASSTGRPEAF

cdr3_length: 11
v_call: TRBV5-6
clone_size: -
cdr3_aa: ASSLWLEETQY

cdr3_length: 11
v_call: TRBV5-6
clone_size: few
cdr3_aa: ATTQGRGTEAF

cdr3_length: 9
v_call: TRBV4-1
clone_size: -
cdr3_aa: ASSTPEPQH

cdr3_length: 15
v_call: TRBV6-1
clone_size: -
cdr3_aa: ASSARAAGGHGETQY

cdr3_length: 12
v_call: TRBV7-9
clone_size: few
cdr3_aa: AAMAGPSGNTIY

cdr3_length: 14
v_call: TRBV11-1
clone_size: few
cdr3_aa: ASSLEYRDRNSPLH

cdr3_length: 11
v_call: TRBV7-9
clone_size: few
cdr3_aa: ASSLVLNTEAF

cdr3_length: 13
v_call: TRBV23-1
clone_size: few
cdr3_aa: ASSHDRARSYEQY

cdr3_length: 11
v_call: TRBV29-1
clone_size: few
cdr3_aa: SAETGSNQPQH

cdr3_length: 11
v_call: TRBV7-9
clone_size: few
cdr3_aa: ASSPDGNTEAF

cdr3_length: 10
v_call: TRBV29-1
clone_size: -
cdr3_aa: SVEEGRVTQY

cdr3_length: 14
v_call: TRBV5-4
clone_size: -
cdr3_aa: ASSLDSLLVDTEAF

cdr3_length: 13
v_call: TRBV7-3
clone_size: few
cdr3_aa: ASSLWAGGHGELF

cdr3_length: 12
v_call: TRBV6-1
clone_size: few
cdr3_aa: ASSDRQGVYGYT

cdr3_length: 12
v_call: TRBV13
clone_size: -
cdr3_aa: ASSLGRGRTEAF

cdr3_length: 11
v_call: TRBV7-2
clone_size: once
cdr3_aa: ASSLEVQETQY

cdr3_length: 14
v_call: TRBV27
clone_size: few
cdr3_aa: ASSFGGVGSGNTIY

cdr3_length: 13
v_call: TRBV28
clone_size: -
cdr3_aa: ASSNEKVIKNIQY

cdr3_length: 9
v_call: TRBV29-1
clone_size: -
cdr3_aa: SVVGGEDYT

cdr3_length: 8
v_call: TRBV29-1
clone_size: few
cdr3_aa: SAARDEQF

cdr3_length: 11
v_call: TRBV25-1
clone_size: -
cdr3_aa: ASSDLGTDTQY

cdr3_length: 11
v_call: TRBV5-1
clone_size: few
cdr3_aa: ASSLRRGYEQY

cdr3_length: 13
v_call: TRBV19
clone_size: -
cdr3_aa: ASRYSGTAYNEQF

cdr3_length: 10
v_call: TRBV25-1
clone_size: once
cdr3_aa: ASSTSSYGYT

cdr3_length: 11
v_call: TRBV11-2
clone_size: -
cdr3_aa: ASSLAPGRVAF

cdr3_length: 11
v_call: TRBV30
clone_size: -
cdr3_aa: ASRTGQNTEAF

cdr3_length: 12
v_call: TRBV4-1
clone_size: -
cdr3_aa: ASSHTQGNYGYT

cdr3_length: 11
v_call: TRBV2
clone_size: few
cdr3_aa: ASIMGDTDTQY

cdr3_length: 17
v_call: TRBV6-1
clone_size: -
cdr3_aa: ASSEATGWALWGNQPQH

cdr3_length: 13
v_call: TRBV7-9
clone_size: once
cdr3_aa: ASSLGYLDHNEQF

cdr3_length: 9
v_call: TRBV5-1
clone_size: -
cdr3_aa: AIADGTGYT

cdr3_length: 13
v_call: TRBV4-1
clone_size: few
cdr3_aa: ASSHETGTYNEQF

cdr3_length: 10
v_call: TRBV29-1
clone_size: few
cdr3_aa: SAVTGQETQY

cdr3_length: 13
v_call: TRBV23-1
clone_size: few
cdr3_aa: ASSQSNRVEQPQH

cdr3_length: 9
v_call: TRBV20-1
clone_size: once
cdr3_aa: SALVAGEQY

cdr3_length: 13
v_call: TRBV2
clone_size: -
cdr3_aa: ASSRTLSPSYEQY

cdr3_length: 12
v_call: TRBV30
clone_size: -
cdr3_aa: AWSRATVGGGYT

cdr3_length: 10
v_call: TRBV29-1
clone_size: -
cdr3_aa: SALGGKAEAF

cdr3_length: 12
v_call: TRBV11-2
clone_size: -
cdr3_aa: ASSLVSPQETQY

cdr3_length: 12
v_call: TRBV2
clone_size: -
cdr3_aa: ASSEAGFNYGYT

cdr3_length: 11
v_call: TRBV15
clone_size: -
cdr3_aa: ATSRDSAGELF

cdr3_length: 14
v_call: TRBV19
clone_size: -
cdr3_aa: ASSPEQGAGDTEAF

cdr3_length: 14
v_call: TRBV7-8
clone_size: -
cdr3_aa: ASSHELAGGSNEQF

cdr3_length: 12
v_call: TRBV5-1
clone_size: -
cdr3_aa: ASSFGQGDYGYT

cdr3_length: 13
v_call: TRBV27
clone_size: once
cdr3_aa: ASSSEAGGLLEQF

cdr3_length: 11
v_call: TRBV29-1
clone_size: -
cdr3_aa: SVAQGVNQPQH

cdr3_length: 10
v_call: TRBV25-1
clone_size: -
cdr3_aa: ASSEGGTEAF

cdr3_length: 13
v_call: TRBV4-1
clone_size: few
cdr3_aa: ASSQVASSTDTQY

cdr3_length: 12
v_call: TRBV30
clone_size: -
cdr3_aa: AWGTIGNWNEQF

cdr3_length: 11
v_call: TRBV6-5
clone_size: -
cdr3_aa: ASSYSSTSEQY

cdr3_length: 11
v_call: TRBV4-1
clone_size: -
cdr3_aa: ASSQDRGSPLH

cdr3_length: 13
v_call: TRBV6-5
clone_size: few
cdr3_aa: ASSLHMTGGGGYT